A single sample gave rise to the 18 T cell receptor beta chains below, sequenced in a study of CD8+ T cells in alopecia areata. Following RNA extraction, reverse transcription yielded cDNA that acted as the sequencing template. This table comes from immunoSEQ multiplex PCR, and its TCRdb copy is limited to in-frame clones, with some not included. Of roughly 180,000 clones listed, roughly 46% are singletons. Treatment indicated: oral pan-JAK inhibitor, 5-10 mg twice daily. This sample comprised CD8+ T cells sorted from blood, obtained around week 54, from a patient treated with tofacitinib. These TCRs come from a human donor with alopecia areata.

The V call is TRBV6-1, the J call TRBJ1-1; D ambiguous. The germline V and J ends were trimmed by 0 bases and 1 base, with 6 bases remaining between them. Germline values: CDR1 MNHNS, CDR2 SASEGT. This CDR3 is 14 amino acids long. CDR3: CASSEAGRNTEAFF. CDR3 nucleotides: TGTGCCAGCAGTGAAGCTGGCAGGAACACTGAAGCTTTCTTT.

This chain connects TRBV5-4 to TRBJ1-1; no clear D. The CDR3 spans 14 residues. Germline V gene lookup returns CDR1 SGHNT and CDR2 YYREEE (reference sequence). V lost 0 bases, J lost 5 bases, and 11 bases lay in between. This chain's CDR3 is CASSLAVPGTEAFF. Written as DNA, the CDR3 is TGTGCCAGCAGCTTGGCAGTCCCCGGTACTGAAGCTTTCTTT. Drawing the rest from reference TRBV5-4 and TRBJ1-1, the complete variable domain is ETGVTQSPTHLIKTRGQQVTLRCSSQSGHNTVSWYQQALGQGPQFIFQYYREEENGRGNFPPRFSGLQFPNYSSELNVNALELDDSALYLCASSLAVPGTEAFFGQGTRLTVV.

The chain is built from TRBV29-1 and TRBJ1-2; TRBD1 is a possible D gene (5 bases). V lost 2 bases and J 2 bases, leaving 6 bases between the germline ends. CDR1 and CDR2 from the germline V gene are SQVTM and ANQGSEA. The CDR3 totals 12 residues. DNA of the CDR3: TGCAGCGTTGAAAACAGGAACTATGGCTACACCTTC. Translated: CSVENRNYGYTF.

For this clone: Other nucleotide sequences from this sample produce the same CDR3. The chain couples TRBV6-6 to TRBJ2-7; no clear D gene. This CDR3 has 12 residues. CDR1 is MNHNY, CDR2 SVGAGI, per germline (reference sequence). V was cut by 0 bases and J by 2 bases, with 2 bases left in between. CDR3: CASSYSPYEQYF. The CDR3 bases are TGTGCCAGCAGTTACTCGCCCTACGAGCAGTACTTC.

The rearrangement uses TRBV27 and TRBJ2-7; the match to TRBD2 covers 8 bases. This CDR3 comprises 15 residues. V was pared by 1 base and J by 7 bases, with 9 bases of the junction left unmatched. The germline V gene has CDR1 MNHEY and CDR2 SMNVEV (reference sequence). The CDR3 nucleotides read TGTGCCAGCAGTTTATTGGCGGGGGGCCCGCGGGAGCAGTACTTC. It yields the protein CASSLLAGGPREQYF.

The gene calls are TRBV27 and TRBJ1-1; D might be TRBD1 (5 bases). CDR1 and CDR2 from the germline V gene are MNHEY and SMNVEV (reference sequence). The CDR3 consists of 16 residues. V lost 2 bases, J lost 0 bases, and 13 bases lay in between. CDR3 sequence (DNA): TGTGCCAGCAGTTTAAGAGGCAGGGTGATGAACACTGAAGCTTTCTTT. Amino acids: CASSLRGRVMNTEAFF.

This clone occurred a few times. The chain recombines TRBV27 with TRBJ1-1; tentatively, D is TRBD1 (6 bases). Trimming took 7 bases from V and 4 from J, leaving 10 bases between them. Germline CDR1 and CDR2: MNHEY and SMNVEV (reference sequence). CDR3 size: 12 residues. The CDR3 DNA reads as TGTGCCAGCATCGGGGGCCCCACTGAAGCTTTCTTT. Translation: CASIGGPTEAFF.

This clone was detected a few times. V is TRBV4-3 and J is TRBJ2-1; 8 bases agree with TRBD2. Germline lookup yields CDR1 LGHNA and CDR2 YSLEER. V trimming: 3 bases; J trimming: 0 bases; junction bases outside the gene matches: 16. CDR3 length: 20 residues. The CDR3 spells CASSQVFPLSGGSSYNEQFF. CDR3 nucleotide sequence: TGCGCCAGCAGCCAGGTGTTCCCTTTGAGCGGGGGAAGCTCCTACAATGAGCAGTTCTTC.

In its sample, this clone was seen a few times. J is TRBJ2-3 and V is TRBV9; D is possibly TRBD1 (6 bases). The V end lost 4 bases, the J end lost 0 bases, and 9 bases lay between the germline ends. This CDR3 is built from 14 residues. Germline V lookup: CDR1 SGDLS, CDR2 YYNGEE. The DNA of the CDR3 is TGTGCCAGCAGCTTGGGACATAGCACAGATACGCAGTATTTT. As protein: CASSLGHSTDTQYF.

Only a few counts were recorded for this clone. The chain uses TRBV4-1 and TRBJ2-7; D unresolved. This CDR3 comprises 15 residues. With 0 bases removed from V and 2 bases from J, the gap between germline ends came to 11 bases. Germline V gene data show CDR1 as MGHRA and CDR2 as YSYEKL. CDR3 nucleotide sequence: TGCGCCAGCAGCCAAGATCCGGGCAGTCCCTACGAGCAGTACTTC. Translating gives CASSQDPGSPYEQYF.

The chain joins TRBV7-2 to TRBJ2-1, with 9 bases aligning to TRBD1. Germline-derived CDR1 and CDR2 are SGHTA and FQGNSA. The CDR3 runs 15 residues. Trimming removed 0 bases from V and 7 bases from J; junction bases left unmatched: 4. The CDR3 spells CASSLAAQGANEQFF. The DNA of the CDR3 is TGTGCCAGCAGCTTAGCCGCACAGGGGGCTAATGAGCAGTTCTTC. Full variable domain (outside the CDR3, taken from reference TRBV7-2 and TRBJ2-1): GAGVSQSPSNKVTEKGKDVELRCDPISGHTALYWYRQSLGQGLEFLIYFQGNSAPDKSGLPSDRFSAERTGGSVSTLTIQRTQQEDSAVYLCASSLAAQGANEQFFGPGTRLTVL.

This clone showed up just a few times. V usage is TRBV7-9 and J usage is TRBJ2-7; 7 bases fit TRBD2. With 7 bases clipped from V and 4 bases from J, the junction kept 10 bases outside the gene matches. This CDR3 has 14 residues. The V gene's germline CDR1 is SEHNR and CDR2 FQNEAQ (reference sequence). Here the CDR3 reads CASTLGGEVYEQYF. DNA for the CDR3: TGTGCCAGCACCCTGGGAGGGGAAGTTTACGAGCAGTACTTC.

The CDR3 loop is CASSRTGRNSPLHF. The CDR3 DNA reads TGTGCCAGCAGTCGGACAGGCCGAAATTCACCCCTCCACTTT. J is TRBJ1-6 and V is TRBV6-5, with 7 nucleotides matching TRBD1. There are 14 residues in the CDR3. The V segment lost 5 bases and the J segment 7 bases; nucleotides outside the gene matches: 5. Per the germline V gene, CDR1 is MNHEY and CDR2 is SVGAGI.

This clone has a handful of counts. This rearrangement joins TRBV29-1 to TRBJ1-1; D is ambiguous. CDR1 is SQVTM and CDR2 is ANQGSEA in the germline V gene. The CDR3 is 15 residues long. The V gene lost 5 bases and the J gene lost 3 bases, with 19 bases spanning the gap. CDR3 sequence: CSVSLSSFADTEAFF. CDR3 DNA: TGCAGCGTTAGTCTGTCGAGTTTCGCAGACACTGAAGCTTTCTTT.

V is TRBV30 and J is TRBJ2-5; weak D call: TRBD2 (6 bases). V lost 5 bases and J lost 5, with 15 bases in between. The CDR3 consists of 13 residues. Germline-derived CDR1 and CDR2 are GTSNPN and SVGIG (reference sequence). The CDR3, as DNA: TGTGCCTGGGATTCCGGGGGACGGGAGACCCAGTACTTC. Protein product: CAWDSGGRETQYF.

CDR3 nucleotide sequence: TGTGCCAGCAGCCTACTAGCGGGGGGGCCAGAGACCCAGTACTTC. Its protein product is CASSLLAGGPETQYF. The chain links TRBV5-6 to TRBJ2-5; 13 bases line up with TRBD2. Trimming took 4 bases from V and 4 from J; bases not matched to a gene: 4. In germline, CDR1 is SGHDT, CDR2 YYEEEE. The CDR3 contains 15 residues.

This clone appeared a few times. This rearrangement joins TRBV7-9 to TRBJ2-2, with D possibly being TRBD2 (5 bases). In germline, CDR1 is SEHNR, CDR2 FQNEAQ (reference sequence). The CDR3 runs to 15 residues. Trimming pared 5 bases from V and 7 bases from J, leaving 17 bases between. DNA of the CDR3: TGTGCCAGCAGCCAAGAGTTAGCGAATAGCGGGGAGCTGTTTTTT. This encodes CASSQELANSGELFF.

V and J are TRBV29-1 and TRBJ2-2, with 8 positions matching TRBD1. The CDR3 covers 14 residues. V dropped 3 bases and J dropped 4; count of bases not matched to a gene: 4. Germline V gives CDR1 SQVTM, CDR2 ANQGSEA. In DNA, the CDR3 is TGCAGCGTTGACTCGGGACAGGCCACCGGGGAGCTGTTTTTT. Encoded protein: CSVDSGQATGELFF.